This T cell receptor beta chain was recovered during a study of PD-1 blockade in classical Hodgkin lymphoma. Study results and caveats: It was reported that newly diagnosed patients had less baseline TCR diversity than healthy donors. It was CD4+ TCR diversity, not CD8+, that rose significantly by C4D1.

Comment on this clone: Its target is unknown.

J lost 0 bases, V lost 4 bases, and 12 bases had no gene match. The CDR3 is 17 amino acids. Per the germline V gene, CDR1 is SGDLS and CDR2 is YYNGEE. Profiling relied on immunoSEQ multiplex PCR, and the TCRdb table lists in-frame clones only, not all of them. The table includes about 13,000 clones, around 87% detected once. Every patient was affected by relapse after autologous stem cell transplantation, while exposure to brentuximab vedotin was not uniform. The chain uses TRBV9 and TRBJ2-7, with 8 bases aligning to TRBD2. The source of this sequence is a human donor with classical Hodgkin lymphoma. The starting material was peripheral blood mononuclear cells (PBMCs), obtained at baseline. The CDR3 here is CASSSPRRGAYSYEQYF. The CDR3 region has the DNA TGTGCCAGCAGCTCGCCGCGGCGGGGGGCTTACTCCTACGAGCAGTACTTC.